This TCR beta chain emerged from a study of cytomegalovirus exposure and HLA in healthy donors (dated by TCRdb to the late 2010s). As for the study more broadly: In an earlier analysis of roughly 500 of the donors, 276 Gb of sequence data and just under 120 million unique TCR beta sequences from about 190 million T cells were reported. Roughly 300 gigabases of sequencing data and approximately 84 million unique TCR sequences were included in an early release covering roughly 600 HLA-typed donors. Of the approximately 400 genotyped donors, approximately 80% were placed in the genetic ancestry cluster associated with self-reported Caucasian donors. The aim of the study was to test whether cataloging public T cell receptors could identify signatures of past pathogen exposure. The study profiled the T cell repertoires of under 700 subjects by immunosequencing and related them to cytomegalovirus serostatus. Besides the first cohort of approximately 670 subjects, a separate validation cohort made up of some 110 different subjects was used. High-throughput TCR immunosequencing, statistical association of individual TCRs with disease status, and machine learning were combined to predict cytomegalovirus infection status. A later analysis re-examined previously published TCR beta repertoires from roughly 650 donors and added high-resolution HLA genotyping to investigate patterns of TCR occurrence. In the later analysis, no new phenotypic data were used to find candidate immune exposures; instead, reliance was placed on TCR beta sequences and their occurrence across donors. In an earlier analysis of roughly 580 of the donors, high-throughput TCR beta sequencing was used to judge whether each TCR beta V gene segment behaved as functional or pseudogenic. Donor age, sex, ethnicity and CMV serostatus were compiled alongside the repertoire data. A later genetic analysis took genome-wide SNP genotypes for 398 of the 666 donors and used that subset as a discovery cohort. Every discovery cohort repertoire had been produced on one sequencing platform. Class I and class II HLA loci were covered by the typing at four-digit resolution. Typing coverage differed by locus: A, B, C, DRB1 and DQB1 were typed in roughly 620-630 donors, DQA1 in roughly 500, DPA1 in approximately 600, and DPB1 in roughly 470. Because of strong linkage in the cohort, a handful of DR-DQ haplotypes were treated as single units for association and clustering. Among 398 genotyped donors of the cohort, an average of 235,054 unique TCR beta nucleotide sequences were sequenced per donor, about a sixth of them non-productive. Beyond this particular receptor, the publication reports: A further reported finding was that TCR beta sequences accurately predicted the HLA-A and HLA-B alleles for most subjects in the first cohort. Roughly uniform sequencing depth across donors was assumed in presence/absence analyses, although this assumption may not hold. Three of the identified cytomegalovirus-associated TCR beta chains were confirmed in vitro to be specific for cytomegalovirus antigens. Broadly in line with IMGT annotations, most TCR beta V segments showed up in productive rearrangements about 87% or about 30% of the time in an earlier analysis of approximately 640 of the donors. Most TCR sequences were observed very rarely across donors, whereas some public TCRs were present in many individuals. The authors suggested that the approach could potentially be extended to other disease states and immunological phenotypes. The 87-base-pair reads could not distinguish some IMGT-functional V segments, including TRBV6-2 and TRBV6-3, so those segments were excluded. In a later analysis, some 18,000 TCR beta sequences were associated with specific HLA alleles at a false discovery rate of 0.05. The cohort was sequenced for TCR beta chains only, and without alpha or paired-chain data the features that could be detected were limited. Because counts were too low, seventeen rarely observed V segments, including chromosome 9 orphons, were excluded from the earlier analysis of around 640 of the donors. In a later analysis, the rate of TCR association differed among HLA loci, with DRB1 alleles having the most associated TCRs and HLA-C alleles having the fewest. A later analysis reported that several top co-occurrence clusters appeared linked to parvovirus B19, influenza, CMV and Epstein-Barr virus. In a later genetic analysis, a missense DCLRE1C variant was associated with V-gene and J-gene trimming of TCR beta chains, and the association was replicated in an independent cohort. The study listed 164 TCR beta chains as associated with cytomegalovirus. Linkage disequilibrium might explain the correlated functional status among segregating V segments, but an unknown experimental factor could not be ruled out. In a later analysis, most CMV-associated TCR beta chains were found to appear HLA-restricted, with HLA associations seemingly driven largely by CMV exposure. A cluster of highly shared sequence variants was judged likely to be a technical artifact of the sequencing pipeline. A later analysis found that HLA-associated TCR beta chains were more clonally expanded and had lower generation probabilities than equally common non-associated chains. The classifier was reported to diagnose cytomegalovirus status with high specificity and sensitivity in both the original and validation cohorts. The only immune exposure information available for the cohort was CMV serostatus. Because HLA typing was unavailable for some donors at each locus, only the typed subset was used in association tests. Compared with the 666-donor mean, donors in an Asian-associated ancestry cluster had fewer N-insertions in productive TCRs, according to a later genetic analysis. Assigning TCR associations to individual alleles was difficult when HLA alleles, especially DR and DQ, strongly co-occurred.

The cohort comprised 670 or so healthy bone marrow donors. Cohort members were all nominally healthy when sampled, although unrecorded immune exposures were likely present. The donor was CMV seronegative and belonged to the group of 320 or so seronegative cohort members. Each donor provided a peripheral blood sample, and peripheral blood mononuclear cells were used for TCR beta sequencing. Genomic DNA was extracted from the blood cell samples with the Qiagen DNeasy Blood Extraction Kit. From its cysteine to its phenylalanine, the CDR3 spans 16 amino acids. Just CDR3 DNA is preserved here, 48 bases in frame from base 1. The germline V gene provides CDR1 SGHAT and CDR2 FQNNGV. V drops 2 bases and J drops 1 base, leaving 14 bases in between. Libraries were prepared through the immunoSEQ multiplex PCR assay. For the multiplex PCR, a mixture combining 60 forward primers for TCR Vbeta segments and 13 reverse primers for TCR Jbeta segments was used. A multiplex PCR assay on genomic DNA amplified the CDR3 region of rearranged TCR beta genes. Amplified TCR beta libraries were sequenced as 87-base-pair reads on the Illumina HiSeq System. From the authors' description of their analysis: In a later analysis, tens of millions of unique TCR beta chains were counted across the 650 to 700 repertoires, and roughly 10 million of these chains were shared by at least two donors. A nearest-neighbor algorithm error-corrected the raw reads and collapsed the reads into unique sequences, merging closely related sequences to remove PCR and sequencing errors. Alignment of CDR3 sequences to IMGT reference sequences was used to assign V, D and J gene segments. For a sequence to be retained, a match of at least six nucleotides to both a V gene segment and a J gene segment was required. Rearrangements were classified as productive when the CDR3 lacked stop codons and remained in frame with V and J, and all other rearrangements were classified as non-productive. Following IMGT convention, CDR3 was defined as the stretch from the second conserved V-encoded cysteine to the conserved J-encoded phenylalanine. The earlier analysis of some 580 of the donors excluded any sequence lacking an unambiguous match to a single V gene segment. An earlier analysis of a few hundred of the donors classified V segments as functional when productive rearrangements were above 56.7% and as segregating when the standard deviation between donors was above 5%. A statistical classification framework was developed to diagnose cytomegalovirus status using the catalog of TCR beta chain sequences. V and J gene assignment, in a later analysis, came from comparing TCR nucleotide sequences with IMGT/GENE-DB human TR gene sequences. In a later analysis, CDR3 sequences and most-parsimonious VDJ recombination scenarios were assigned using the TCRdist pipeline. A later analysis defined each TCR beta chain by its CDR3 amino acid sequence plus V-gene family, and excluded reads lacking a unique V-gene family. To address suspected cross-contamination and a sequencing artifact, a later analysis removed around 590 highly shared, low-generation-probability nucleotide sequences. In a later analysis, a clonal expansion index for each public chain was calculated from normalized within-repertoire ranks of inferred template counts. Generation probabilities in a later analysis came from a VDJ recombination model fitted to out-of-frame rearrangements, and those results were checked against IGoR. A later analysis scored TCR-TCR, TCR-HLA and TCR-CMV co-occurrence with hypergeometric tests, applying a repertoire-size bias correction to TCR pairs. To estimate false discovery rates, a later analysis permuted the HLA or CMV assignments 20 times. In a later analysis, co-occurring TCRs were grouped with DBSCAN, and TCRdist sequence similarity was added when clustering was performed within HLA-allele-positive subsets. Co-occurrence clustering excluded repertoires with fewer than 30,000 or more than 120,000 public chains, plus five with anomalous nucleotide sharing. Here the immuneACCESS table is served through TCRdb, limited to in-frame sequences with V and J called. Missing clones are a known gap in these copies; in checked studies unresolved V genes cover under half, and the rest lacks a known reason. V and J calls and clone size are given by that table; D and trimming were obtained from the DNA. Recorded for this sample are 200,000 to 250,000 clones; about 75% of them occurred a single time. The ten largest make up more than 1.5% of the sample.

Notes on this clone: Its antigen specificity is not known. Per-base quality was not reported, and no clone a single base away is much larger than it.

This receptor was identified in a man in his late teens or twenties in good health and CMV-seronegative. The V and J segments used are TRBV11-2 and TRBJ1-1; D gene: possibly TRBD1, on 5 matching bases. The sample taken for sequencing was PBMCs. Read as DNA, the sequence is TGTGCCAGCAGCTTAAGCCAGGGAGGTTGGAACACTGAAGCTTTCTTT. Its amino acids are CASSLSQGGWNTEAFF.